What follows are 32 T cell receptor beta chains derived from one specimen sequenced in a study of T cell responses to AZD1222 COVID-19 vaccine. Using immunoSEQ multiplex PCR, the repertoire was profiled, and TCRdb retains in-frame clones only, with some absent. The sample includes roughly 99,000 clones, around 91% of them seen just once. Sequencing used peripheral blood, obtained on day 0 of AZD1222 vaccination. The receptors here all came from an adult in good health.

V usage is TRBV3-1 (or the pseudogene TRBV3-2) and J usage is TRBJ1-1; possibly TRBD1 for D (5 bases). Germline V gene lookup returns CDR1 LGHDT and CDR2 YNNKEL (reference sequence). The CDR3 consists of 14 residues. Trimming pared 3 bases from V and 3 bases from J, leaving 11 bases between. Written as DNA, the CDR3 is TGTGCCAGCAGCCATATGGGGGAGGACACTGAAGCTTTCTTT. It is translated as CASSHMGEDTEAFF.

This chain links TRBV7-8 with TRBJ2-7, with TRBD1 matching 8 bases. This CDR3 contains 15 residues. After removal of 5 bases from V and 7 bases from J, the junction contained 13 bases not matched to a gene. Germline CDR1 is SGHVS and CDR2 is FQNEAQ. CDR3 amino acids: CASSPRRDRRNEQYF. CDR3 in DNA: TGTGCCAGCAGCCCACGCCGGGACAGGCGTAATGAGCAGTACTTC.

The chain uses TRBV4-3 and TRBJ2-1; 8 bases agree with TRBD1. The germline gives CDR1 LGHNA, CDR2 YSLEER. V dropped 2 bases and J dropped 10; count of bases not matched to a gene: 4. This CDR3 is 13 amino acids long. CDR3 coding DNA: TGCGCCAGCAGCCAACCGGACAGGGCCGAGCAGTTCTTC. It translates to CASSQPDRAEQFF.

V gene TRBV11-2 combines with J gene TRBJ2-5, with D possibly called TRBD1 or TRBD2 (6 bases each). V was pared by 4 bases and J by 3 bases, with 15 bases between. The CDR3 is made up of 15 amino acids. Per germline, CDR1 SGHAT and CDR2 FQNNGV. Here the CDR3 DNA reads TGTGCCAGCAGCTCCTCCCCAAGGGGGGAAGAGACCCAGTACTTC. Its protein product is CASSSSPRGEETQYF.

The chain uses TRBV6-5 and TRBJ1-4, with D possibly being TRBD1 (5 bases). This CDR3 contains 15 residues. V shed 2 bases and J shed 11 bases, with 18 bases lying between them. Per germline, CDR1 MNHEY and CDR2 SVGAGI. CDR3 DNA sequence: TGTGCCAGCAGTTACGATATCGCAGGGTCGGGGAAACTGTTTTTT. Encoded protein: CASSYDIAGSGKLFF.

This clone was counted once. J is TRBJ2-3 and V is TRBV6-2 or TRBV6-3, with D perhaps assigned TRBD1 or TRBD2 (5 bases each). Germline-derived CDR1 and CDR2 are MNHEY and SVGEGT. The CDR3 is 14 amino acids. Trimming removed 6 bases at V and 0 bases at J, with 10 bases between. CDR3 sequence reads: CASSKGRSTDTQYF. CDR3 DNA sequence: TGTGCCAGCAGCAAGGGACGAAGCACAGATACGCAGTATTTT.

The chain links TRBV2 to TRBJ1-6, with unresolved D. This CDR3 region has 15 residues. Germline CDR1 and CDR2: SNHLY and FYNNEI. V lost 3 bases and J 4 bases, leaving 10 bases between the germline ends. The DNA of the CDR3 is TGTGCCAGCAGTGAGTTGGGCAAGTATAATTCACCCCTCCACTTT. Its translation: CASSELGKYNSPLHF.

The chain carries TRBV7-3 and TRBJ1-6; 9 bases align to TRBD1. The V and J ends lost 2 bases and 9 bases, in that order; junction bases with no gene match: 5. The CDR3 is 15 residues long. Per the germline V gene, CDR1 is SGHTA and CDR2 is FQGTGA. CDR3: CASSLDGQGFSPLHF. CDR3 nucleotides: TGTGCCAGCAGCTTAGACGGACAGGGGTTTTCACCCCTCCACTTT.

The rearrangement uses TRBV18 and TRBJ1-1; TRBD1 aligns across 9 bases. Germline values: CDR1 KGHSH, CDR2 LQKENI. There are 15 residues in the CDR3. V shed 3 bases, J shed 4 bases, and the junction held 6 bases outside the gene matches. The CDR3 DNA reads as TGTGCCAGCTCACCGACAGGGGGTGGGAGCACTGAAGCTTTCTTT. Translated: CASSPTGGGSTEAFF.

The chain is built from TRBV20-1 and TRBJ1-2, with D possibly matching TRBD1 (6 bases). This CDR3 has 10 amino acids. The V and J ends lost 6 bases and 8 bases respectively, with 10 bases between them. Germline CDR1 is DFQATT and CDR2 is SNEGSKA (reference sequence). The CDR3 sequence: CSAITGGYTF. Written as DNA, the CDR3 is TGCAGTGCAATAACAGGGGGCTACACCTTC.

V usage is TRBV30 and J usage is TRBJ1-5, with a possible D match to TRBD1 (5 bases). The V and J ends lost 5 bases and 9 bases respectively, with 26 bases between them. The CDR3 contains 16 residues. Germline V gene sequence: CDR1 GTSNPN, CDR2 SVGIG (reference sequence). The CDR3 bases are TGTGCCTGGTACTTGGGTGCGACAGCCCTAACGGGGCCCCAGCATTTT. Residues: CAWYLGATALTGPQHF. Full variable domain (outside the CDR3, taken from reference TRBV30 and TRBJ1-5): SQTIHQWPATLVQPVGSPLSLECTVEGTSNPNLYWYRQAAGRGLQLLFYSVGIGQISSEVPQNLSASRPQDRQFILSSKKLLLSDSGFYLCAWYLGATALTGPQHFGDGTRLSIL.

This chain links TRBV4-3 with TRBJ2-7; tentatively, D is TRBD1 (6 bases). Germline values: CDR1 LGHNA, CDR2 YSLEER. V lost 0 bases and J 1 base, leaving 16 bases between the germline ends. This CDR3 is built from 17 residues. This CDR3 reads CASSQEVGTRFSYEQYF. The CDR3 DNA follows: TGCGCCAGCAGCCAAGAGGTCGGGACACGGTTTTCCTACGAGCAGTACTTC.

This clone was found once. A much more abundant neighbour one base away suggests this may be a read error. Other nucleotide sequences in the sample specify the same CDR3. The CDR3 is CSVAPNTEAFF. The CDR3, as DNA: TGCAGCGTTGCACCGAACACTGAAGCTTTCTTT. J is TRBJ1-1 and V is TRBV29-1; D ambiguous. Germline CDR1 reads SQVTM; CDR2 reads ANQGSEA. Deletions cut 4 bases from V and 1 base from J, with 4 bases between. The CDR3 is 11 amino acids. Full variable domain (rest looked up from reference TRBV29-1 and TRBJ1-1): SAVISQKPSRDICQRGTSLTIQCQVDSQVTMMFWYRQQPGQSLTLIATANQGSEATYESGFVIDKFPISRPNLTFSTLTVSNMSPEDSSIYLCSVAPNTEAFFGQGTRLTVV.

The gene calls are TRBV30 and TRBJ1-1; D is ambiguous. The V end was cut by 3 bases, the J end by 1 base, with 6 bases between. CDR3 size: 12 residues. Germline CDR1 and CDR2: GTSNPN and SVGIG (reference sequence). CDR3 residues: CAWRLPNTEAFF. The CDR3 DNA sequence: TGTGCCTGGAGGCTTCCGAACACTGAAGCTTTCTTT. Supplemented by reference TRBV30 and TRBJ1-1, the full variable domain reads SQTIHQWPATLVQPVGSPLSLECTVEGTSNPNLYWYRQAAGRGLQLLFYSVGIGQISSEVPQNLSASRPQDRQFILSSKKLLLSDSGFYLCAWRLPNTEAFFGQGTRLTVV.

V usage is TRBV5-4 and J usage is TRBJ1-3; 7 nucleotides match TRBD1. The CDR3 sequence is 20 residues long. V lost 0 bases to trimming and J lost 0 bases; unmatched junction nucleotides: 15. Germline values: CDR1 SGHNT, CDR2 YYREEE (reference sequence). DNA of the CDR3: TGTGCCAGCAGCTTGGTGGGCGCGGGTGGCCAGGGGGACTCTGGAAACACCATATATTTT. Protein: CASSLVGAGGQGDSGNTIYF.

The CDR3 loop reads CASSVRINEKLFF. In nucleotides, the CDR3 is TGTGCCAGCAGTGTGAGGATTAATGAAAAACTGTTTTTT. The J gene is TRBJ1-4, the V gene TRBV2, with D unclear. The CDR3 contains 13 residues. Trimming stripped 4 bases from V and 4 bases from J, with 7 bases between. CDR1 SNHLY and CDR2 FYNNEI come from the germline V gene.

The chain employs TRBV12-3 or TRBV12-4 and TRBJ2-5, with 7 bases fitting TRBD2. The CDR3 runs to 13 residues. V shed 8 bases and J 1 base; nucleotides not matched to a gene: 4. CDR3 sequence (DNA): TGTGCCAGCGCAGCGGGGAGCCAAGAGACCCAGTACTTC. Translation gives CASAAGSQETQYF.

Only one count was recorded for this clone. This chain uses TRBV5-1 with TRBJ2-6; TRBD1 is a possible D gene (5 bases). Germline values: CDR1 SGHRS, CDR2 YFSETQ. The V end lost 0 bases, the J end lost 4 bases, and 17 bases lay between the germline ends. The CDR3 is made up of 18 amino acids. The CDR3 region is CASSLAAGLVSGANVLTF. CDR3 bases: TGCGCCAGCAGCTTGGCGGCAGGGCTGGTGAGCGGGGCCAACGTCCTGACTTTC.

J is TRBJ1-1 and V is TRBV19; TRBD1 agrees at 9 bases. The junction had 8 bases not matched to a gene; V was cut back by 5 bases and J by 4 bases. CDR1 and CDR2 from the germline V gene are LNHDA and SQIVND (reference sequence). The CDR3 contains 15 residues. The CDR3 loop is CASSLPPTGGTEAFF. Here the CDR3 DNA reads TGTGCCAGTAGTCTTCCCCCGACAGGGGGCACTGAAGCTTTCTTT.

The J gene is TRBJ2-1, the V gene TRBV5-1, with 11 nucleotides matching TRBD2. J gave up 8 bases and V 0 bases, and 10 bases lay outside the gene matches. Germline V gives CDR1 SGHRS, CDR2 YFSETQ. CDR3 length equals 17 residues. The CDR3 DNA is TGCGCCAGCAGCTTGGGGTCTAGCGGGGGGATAAGCGATGAGCAGTTCTTC. Protein sequence: CASSLGSSGGISDEQFF.

This chain connects TRBV9 to TRBJ1-2, with unresolved D. The V gene lost 0 bases and the J gene lost 3 bases, with 6 bases spanning the gap. This CDR3 comprises 13 residues. CDR1 is SGDLS and CDR2 is YYNGEE in the germline V gene. The DNA of the CDR3 is TGTGCCAGCAGCGTAGGGGCAGACTATGGCTACACCTTC. This encodes CASSVGADYGYTF.

The rearrangement joins TRBV6-5 to TRBJ2-5; D is unclear. CDR1 is MNHEY, CDR2 SVGAGI, per germline. CDR3 length equals 12 residues. With 2 bases removed from V and 5 bases from J, the gap between germline ends came to 6 bases. This CDR3 is CASSYGQETQYF. The CDR3, as DNA: TGTGCCAGCAGTTACGGTCAGGAGACCCAGTACTTC.

V usage is TRBV7-2 and J usage is TRBJ2-7; D could derive from TRBD1 or TRBD2 (5 bases each). Trimming removed 6 bases from V and 2 bases from J, with 14 bases in between. The CDR3 contains 14 residues. CDR1 is SGHTA and CDR2 is FQGNSA in the germline V gene. CDR3 region: CASRWGGDAYEQYF. In nucleotides, the CDR3 is TGTGCCAGCAGGTGGGGTGGGGACGCCTACGAGCAGTACTTC.

The genes are TRBV3-1 (or the pseudogene TRBV3-2) and TRBJ1-4, with 8 bases identical to TRBD1. V lost 4 bases, J lost 5 bases, and 3 bases stayed unmatched. The CDR3 sequence is 14 residues long. Germline CDR1 is LGHDT and CDR2 is YNNKEL (reference sequence). In DNA, the CDR3 is TGTGCCAGCAGCCCCGGACAGGGCAATGAAAAACTGTTTTTT. Protein: CASSPGQGNEKLFF.

This chain uses TRBV18 with TRBJ2-2; TRBD1 matches 8 bases. The length of the CDR3 is 15 residues. With V trimmed by 2 bases and J by 3 bases, 2 bases remained unmatched. In germline, CDR1 is KGHSH, CDR2 LQKENI. DNA for the CDR3: TGTGCCAGCTCACCAGGACAGGGTTACACCGGGGAGCTGTTTTTT. As protein: CASSPGQGYTGELFF.

This rearrangement joins TRBV29-1 to TRBJ2-7; TRBD1 aligns across 7 bases. V lost 4 bases, J lost 2 bases, and 17 bases stayed unmatched. This CDR3 region has 17 residues. Germline V lookup: CDR1 SQVTM, CDR2 ANQGSEA. The CDR3 loop reads CSVVVVYRPGQTYEQYF. In DNA form, the CDR3 reads TGCAGCGTTGTTGTCGTATACCGTCCGGGACAGACCTACGAGCAGTACTTC.

In nucleotides, the CDR3 is TGTGCCTCGAGATGGCCCCAGACAGGGGACAAAAACACCATATATTTT. It translates to CASRWPQTGDKNTIYF. The chain carries TRBV10-3 and TRBJ1-3; 8 positions agree with TRBD1. V was pared by 11 bases and J by 6 bases, with 18 bases of the junction left unmatched. This CDR3 comprises 16 residues. Germline CDR1 is ENHRY and CDR2 is SYGVKD.

This clone showed up just a few times. The chain combines TRBV6-4 with TRBJ2-7; tentative D call: TRBD1 (6 bases). CDR3 size: 13 residues. Germline-derived CDR1 and CDR2 are MRHNA and SNTAGT. V shed 3 bases and J shed 6 bases, with 12 bases lying between them. CDR3 in amino acids: CASSEQQGSEQYF. DNA of the CDR3: TGTGCCAGCAGTGAACAACAGGGTTCCGAGCAGTACTTC.

The chain links TRBV18 to TRBJ1-6; 8 bases align to TRBD1. The germline V gene has CDR1 KGHSH and CDR2 LQKENI. J was trimmed by 5 bases and V by 3 bases; bases with no gene match: 9. This CDR3 has 17 residues. The CDR3, as DNA: TGTGCCAGCTCACCCTTCCAGACAGGGGCTGATAATTCACCCCTCCACTTT. This gives the protein CASSPFQTGADNSPLHF.

CDR3 sequence: CASSLSGLASEQYF. The DNA of the CDR3 is TGTGCCAGCAGCTTAAGTGGACTAGCCTCCGAGCAGTACTTC. The V and J genes are TRBV7-3 and TRBJ2-7, with 8 bases lining up with TRBD2. The trim removed 1 base at V and 6 bases at J, leaving 5 bases unmatched. The CDR3 runs to 14 residues. Germline V gene data show CDR1 as SGHTA and CDR2 as FQGTGA.

This chain uses TRBV7-9 with TRBJ1-1, with D perhaps TRBD1 (5 bases). V was cut by 5 bases and J by 10 bases, with 20 bases left in between. The V gene's germline CDR1 is SEHNR and CDR2 FQNEAQ (reference sequence). The CDR3 runs to 14 residues. The CDR3 sequence: CASSEPQGSLGAFF. CDR3 sequence (DNA): TGTGCCAGCAGCGAACCGCAGGGTAGTCTCGGAGCTTTCTTT.

This clone came up once. This chain uses TRBV2 with TRBJ1-3; D may be TRBD1 (6 bases). V lost 9 bases and J lost 2, with 8 bases in between. Germline V gene data show CDR1 as SNHLY and CDR2 as FYNNEI. CDR3 length equals 12 residues. As DNA, the CDR3 is TGTGCCAGAACAGGGACTGGAAACACCATATATTTT. Its protein product is CARTGTGNTIYF.